This T cell receptor delta chain stems from a study of γδ T cells in repeated Plasmodium falciparum infection. TRG and TRD sequences were obtained from every sorted gammadelta sample. TCRdb ran CATT on the multiplex PCR reads. The sample yields 53,000 or so delta-chain clones, about 1.9% seen once. A remark on this clone: This likely stems from a read error, as it lies one base from a far larger clone. This same CDR3 is encoded by further DNA sequences in the sample.

The germline V gene encodes CDR1 TSWWSYY and CDR2 QGS. This CDR3 has 14 amino acids. Flow sorting of PBMC yielded separate Vgamma9/Vdelta2+ and Vdelta2-negative gammadelta T cell populations for bulk repertoire analysis. This sequence was found in a pool of human donors (malaria-infected and uninfected, not separated). Source material: gamma-delta T cells from blood. The V gene is TRDV1, the J gene TRDJ1; D is undetermined. No J gene is reported in TCRdb; it was inferred here by comparing the DNA with germline. The CDR3 is CALGCAQVSDKLIF. In DNA form, the CDR3 reads TGTGCTCTTGGGTGTGCTCAAGTGTCCGACAAACTCATCTTT.